These 21 T cell receptor beta chains share one sample of origin, sequenced in a study of regulatory T cells in long-lasting Graves disease. The TCR beta library used iRepertoire HTBI primers with Arm-PCR amplification of CDR3. A single record per CDR3 protein comes from TCRdb applying MiXCR to the multiplex PCR reads. The sample has 500,000 to 700,000 distinct CDR3 sequences, around 30% seen once; the top ten hold 42%. The time point: persistent/refractory GD, antithyroid drugs over 5 years with positive TRAb. PBMC RNA served as the TCR library source. The sample consisted of peripheral blood mononuclear cells (PBMCs), taken when the disease was refractory, from a patient treated with antithyroid drugs. The receptors shown here come from a female donor with Graves disease.

This clonotype has a count of ten or more. The CDR3 loop is CASSLYTTRRGSGYGYTF. DNA of the CDR3: TGTGCCAGCAGTTTATATACGACCCGCAGGGGGTCGGGCTATGGCTACACCTTC. The chain recombines TRBV28 with TRBJ1-2; 7 nucleotides agree with TRBD1. Germline V lookup: CDR1 MDHEN, CDR2 SYDVKM. This CDR3 comprises 18 residues. V dropped 1 base and J dropped 4; count of bases not matched to a gene: 15.

Regarding this clonotype: A junction end diverges from the germline sequence, so it may reflect a read error. The chain is built from TRBV2 and TRBJ2-2; weak D call: TRBD2 (5 bases). The CDR3 sequence is 13 residues long. Germline V gene sequence: CDR1 SNHLY, CDR2 FYNNEI. CDR3 loop: CASSPQAVGELFF. CDR3 in DNA: TGCGCCAGCAGCCCCCAAGCGGTCGGGGAGCTGTTTTTT.

The genes are TRBV7-2 and TRBJ2-2; 9 nucleotides line up with TRBD2. Trimming removed 2 bases from V and 6 bases from J; junction bases left unmatched: 10. The germline CDR1 and CDR2 sequences are SGHTA and FQGNSA. CDR3 length equals 17 residues. The CDR3 protein is CASSLRAGGPIAGELFF. The CDR3, as DNA: TGTGCCAGCAGCTTACGGGCGGGAGGGCCCATTGCCGGGGAGCTGTTTTTT.

V and J are TRBV7-9 and TRBJ1-4; D unresolved. V lost 3 bases to trimming and J lost 2 bases, with 13 bases between them. The germline V gene has CDR1 SEHNR and CDR2 FQNEAQ (reference sequence). The CDR3 runs to 16 residues. CDR3 sequence reads: CASSFRVLQTNEKLFF. In nucleotides, the CDR3 is TGTGCCAGCAGCTTCCGTGTCCTCCAGACTAATGAAAAACTGTTTTTT.

The chain has TRBV6-1 and TRBJ1-5; D gene uncertain. This CDR3 is 15 amino acids long. The germline V gene has CDR1 MNHNS and CDR2 SASEGT. Trimming shortened V by 5 bases and J by 3 bases, and 14 bases separated the two germline ends. The DNA for the CDR3 is TGTGCCAGCAGTCACCGTTCCGGTAACAATCAGCCCCAGCATTTT. This encodes CASSHRSGNNQPQHF.

This chain uses TRBV11-2 with TRBJ1-4; maybe TRBD1 (5 bases). CDR1 is SGHAT and CDR2 is FQNNGV in the germline V gene. The germline V and J ends were trimmed by 0 bases and 0 bases, with 14 bases remaining between them. The CDR3 spans 18 residues. CDR3 sequence (DNA): TGTGCCAGCAGCTTAGATCATTCCAGGGTTGCAACTAATGAAAAACTGTTTTTT. This encodes CASSLDHSRVATNEKLFF.

This clonotype turned up a few times. Written as DNA, the CDR3 is TGTGCCAGCAGTTTTACATTGTCTCGGGTTCAGGCAAGTTCCTATGGCTACACCTTC. It encodes CASSFTLSRVQASSYGYTF. The chain couples TRBV12-3 or TRBV12-4 to TRBJ1-2; D unclear. CDR3 size: 19 residues. Trimming removed 3 bases from V and 4 bases from J, with 27 bases in between.

There are a few counts of this clonotype. This chain uses TRBV10-3 with TRBJ2-5, with D hard to call. This CDR3 is built from 15 residues. Germline V gene data show CDR1 as ENHRY and CDR2 as SYGVKD. V lost 4 bases, J lost 4 bases, and 16 bases lay in between. CDR3 loop: CAISVSSGSGETQYF. The CDR3 DNA is TGTGCCATCAGTGTTAGCTCGGGTTCAGGAGAGACCCAGTACTTC.

A few counts support this clonotype. This chain uses TRBV5-1 with TRBJ1-2; D not certain. This CDR3 has 12 amino acids. V lost 2 bases to trimming and J lost 6 bases, with 8 bases between them. Germline V gives CDR1 SGHRS, CDR2 YFSETQ. The CDR3 protein is CASSFPDDGYTF. CDR3 in DNA: TGCGCCAGCAGCTTTCCCGATGATGGCTACACCTTC. Looking up the rest from reference TRBV5-1 and TRBJ1-2 gives the full variable domain: KAGVTQTPRYLIKTRGQQVTLSCSPISGHRSVSWYQQTPGQGLQFLFEYFSETQRNKGNFPGRFSGRQFSNSRSEMNVSTLELGDSALYLCASSFPDDGYTFGSGTRLTVV.

The V call is TRBV30, the J call TRBJ2-2, with a possible D match to TRBD2 (5 bases). The V end was cut by 4 bases, the J end by 3 bases, with 12 bases between. Germline V gene data show CDR1 as GTSNPN and CDR2 as SVGIG (reference sequence). CDR3 length: 14 amino acids. The CDR3 sequence: CAWNPLADTGELFF. In DNA, the CDR3 is TGTGCCTGGAATCCCCTAGCAGACACCGGGGAGCTGTTTTTT.

CDR3 amino acids: CASSPGLLSSYEQYF. CDR3 nucleotide sequence: TGTGCCAGCAGCCCGGGACTGCTGAGCTCCTACGAGCAGTACTTC. The V call is TRBV12-3 or TRBV12-4, the J call TRBJ2-7; D is possibly TRBD2 (6 bases). V lost 6 bases and J 0 bases, leaving 15 bases between the germline ends. The CDR3 runs 15 residues.

J is TRBJ2-2 and V is TRBV19; TRBD2 agrees at 7 bases. The CDR3 sequence is 15 residues long. V gave up 5 bases and J gave up 6 bases; unmatched junction bases: 9. Germline CDR1 reads LNHDA; CDR2 reads SQIVND (reference sequence). CDR3 in DNA: TGTGCCAGTAGTGCTCCACGGGGGGTCGCCGGGGAGCTGTTTTTT. Translating it yields CASSAPRGVAGELFF. The full variable domain, rest sourced from reference TRBV19 and TRBJ2-2, is DGGITQSPKYLFRKEGQNVTLSCEQNLNHDAMYWYRQDPGQGLRLIYYSQIVNDFQKGDIAEGYSVSREKKESFPLTVTSAQKNPTAFYLCASSAPRGVAGELFFGEGSRLTVL.

The rearrangement joins TRBV6-1 to TRBJ2-1; D not resolved. The CDR3 covers 14 residues. Trimming took off 6 bases at V and 2 bases at J, with 11 bases between the two ends. Germline CDR1 reads MNHNS; CDR2 reads SASEGT. The CDR3 sequence is CASSGRGPYNEQFF. In nucleotides, the CDR3 is TGTGCCAGCAGCGGACGCGGCCCCTACAATGAGCAGTTCTTC.

This clonotype came up a few times. This chain links TRBV7-9 with TRBJ2-2; no firm D call. This CDR3 comprises 12 residues. Germline lookup yields CDR1 SEHNR and CDR2 FQNEAQ (reference sequence). V was pared by 5 bases and J by 6 bases, with 7 bases between. The CDR3 DNA is TGTGCCAGCAGCGCCTATTCCGGGGAGCTGTTTTTT. Translation: CASSAYSGELFF.

This clonotype was observed a single time. This chain connects TRBV2 to TRBJ2-2, with D perhaps TRBD1 (6 bases). The V end lost 6 bases, the J end lost 5 bases, and 16 bases lay between the germline ends. This CDR3 comprises 15 residues. Germline V gene lookup returns CDR1 SNHLY and CDR2 FYNNEI. Written as DNA, the CDR3 is TGTGCCAGCAGGCAAACCACAGGGAGAACCGGGGAGCTGTTTTTT. Translation: CASRQTTGRTGELFF.

This clonotype was seen only a few times. The rearrangement links TRBV10-2 to TRBJ1-5; D is possibly TRBD1 (6 bases). The V gene lost 7 bases and the J gene lost 4 bases, with 17 bases spanning the gap. The V gene's germline CDR1 is WSHSY and CDR2 SAAADI. CDR3 length: 15 amino acids. The CDR3 DNA reads TGCGCCAGCACCGAAGGACAGTGGGGAAATCAGCCCCAGCATTTT. This translates into CASTEGQWGNQPQHF.

This clonotype came up a few times. This chain connects TRBV20-1 to TRBJ1-5; a weak D match, TRBD1 (5 bases). Trimming pared 3 bases from V and 3 bases from J, leaving 9 bases between. The CDR3 extends over 13 amino acids. Germline-derived CDR1 and CDR2 are DFQATT and SNEGSKA (reference sequence). The CDR3 DNA is TGCAGTGCTAGTCTGACAGCCAATCAGCCCCAGCATTTT. Its translation is CSASLTANQPQHF.

Here the CDR3 DNA reads TGCAGCGTCATGCGGGGGATGAACACTGAAGCTTTCTTT. As protein: CSVMRGMNTEAFF. The chain joins TRBV29-1 to TRBJ1-1, with D possibly matching TRBD1 (5 bases). The germline gives CDR1 SQVTM, CDR2 ANQGSEA. The CDR3 is made up of 13 amino acids. V was cut by 6 bases and J by 0 bases, with 11 bases left in between.

This clonotype was seen a handful of times. This sequence joins TRBV12-3 or TRBV12-4 and TRBJ2-5, with 15 bases matching TRBD2. The J call is uncertain, as TRBJ2-1 better fits the DNA end. The CDR3 has 16 amino acids. The CDR3 is CASSRGLAGGLDEQFF. The CDR3 nucleotides read TGTGCCAGCAGTCGCGGACTAGCGGGAGGGTTGGATGAGCAGTTCTTC.

As DNA, the CDR3 is TGTGCCAGCAGCCAAGACCTAATGACAGATACGCAGTATTTT. Protein product: CASSQDLMTDTQYF. The chain joins TRBV11-2 to TRBJ2-3, with D uncertain. Germline CDR1 and CDR2: SGHAT and FQNNGV. CDR3 length equals 14 residues. V was pared by 5 bases and J by 3 bases, with 12 bases between.

The rearrangement uses TRBV6-2 or TRBV6-3 and TRBJ2-7, with TRBD2 as a possible D gene (5 bases). The CDR3 length is 14 residues. The ends were cut back, 2 bases at V and 3 bases at J, with 11 bases in the middle. Germline V gives CDR1 MNHEY, CDR2 SVGEGT. CDR3 nucleotides: TGTGCCAGCAGTTACGGCGGGTCACGCTACGAGCAGTACTTC. It encodes CASSYGGSRYEQYF.